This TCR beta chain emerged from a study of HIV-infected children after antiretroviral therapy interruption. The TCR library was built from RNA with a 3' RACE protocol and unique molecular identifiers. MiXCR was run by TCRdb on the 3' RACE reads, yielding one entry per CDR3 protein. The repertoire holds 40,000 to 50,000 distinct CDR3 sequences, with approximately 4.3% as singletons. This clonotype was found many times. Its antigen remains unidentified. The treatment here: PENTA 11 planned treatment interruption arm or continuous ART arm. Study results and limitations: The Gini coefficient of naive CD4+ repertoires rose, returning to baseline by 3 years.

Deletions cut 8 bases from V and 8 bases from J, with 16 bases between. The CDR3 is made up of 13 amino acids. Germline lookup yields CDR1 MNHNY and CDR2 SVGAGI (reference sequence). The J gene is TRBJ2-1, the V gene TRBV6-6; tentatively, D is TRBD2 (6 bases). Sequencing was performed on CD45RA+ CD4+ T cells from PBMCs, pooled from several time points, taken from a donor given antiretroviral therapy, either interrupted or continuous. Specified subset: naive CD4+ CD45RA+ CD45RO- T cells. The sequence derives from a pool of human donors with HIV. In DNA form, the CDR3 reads TGTGCCAGCTGGTGGGGAGGAAGACATGAGCAGTTCTTC. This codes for CASWWGGRHEQFF.